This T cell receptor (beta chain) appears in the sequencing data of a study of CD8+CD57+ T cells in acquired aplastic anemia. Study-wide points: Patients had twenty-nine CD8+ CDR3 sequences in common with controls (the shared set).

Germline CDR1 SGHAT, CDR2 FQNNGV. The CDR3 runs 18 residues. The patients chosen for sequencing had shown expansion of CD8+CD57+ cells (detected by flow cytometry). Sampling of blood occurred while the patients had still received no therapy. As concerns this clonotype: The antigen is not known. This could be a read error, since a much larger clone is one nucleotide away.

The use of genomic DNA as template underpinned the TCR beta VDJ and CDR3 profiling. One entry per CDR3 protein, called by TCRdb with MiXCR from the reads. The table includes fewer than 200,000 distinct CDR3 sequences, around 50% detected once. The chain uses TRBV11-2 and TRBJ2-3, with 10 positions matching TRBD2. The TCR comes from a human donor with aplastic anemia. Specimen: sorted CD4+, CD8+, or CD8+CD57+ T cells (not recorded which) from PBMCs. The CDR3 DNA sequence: TGTGCCGGCAGCCCCACCTTCACTAGCGGGGCTAGCACAGATACGCAGTATTTT. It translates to CAGSPTFTSGASTDTQYF.